This TCR beta chain appears in the sequencing data of a study of shared clonotypes between healthy human individuals. Naive CD8 cells, CD45RO-negative and positively selected for CCR7, excluded terminally differentiated effector memory CD45RA+ cells. V gave up 1 base and J gave up 2 bases, with 14 bases separating them. CDR1 is SGHNT, CDR2 YYREEE, per germline (reference sequence). The CDR3 sequence is 16 residues long. Worth noting for this clone: The antigen is undetermined.

Notes on the study in general: The study found lower generation probabilities in non-shared clonotypes than in those shared by all four donors. Limitation of the genetic and exposure-history diversity represented came from the few donors.

Deep-level running was used for the assay. An even split of each subset's genomic DNA across several immunoSEQ plates was performed. Profiled with immunoSEQ multiplex PCR; TCRdb holds only in-frame clones, not every one. There are millions of clones in the sample; about 95% occur only once, and about 1.1% lies in the top ten. The receptor's source is a man aged 18 to 30 in good health. The sequenced sample was naive CD8+ T cells sorted from blood. The V and J genes are TRBV5-4 and TRBJ2-3; D perhaps matches TRBD1 (6 bases). CDR3 sequence: CASSLLGAGFTDTQYF. The CDR3 nucleotides read TGTGCCAGCAGCTTGTTGGGGGCAGGGTTCACAGATACGCAGTATTTT.